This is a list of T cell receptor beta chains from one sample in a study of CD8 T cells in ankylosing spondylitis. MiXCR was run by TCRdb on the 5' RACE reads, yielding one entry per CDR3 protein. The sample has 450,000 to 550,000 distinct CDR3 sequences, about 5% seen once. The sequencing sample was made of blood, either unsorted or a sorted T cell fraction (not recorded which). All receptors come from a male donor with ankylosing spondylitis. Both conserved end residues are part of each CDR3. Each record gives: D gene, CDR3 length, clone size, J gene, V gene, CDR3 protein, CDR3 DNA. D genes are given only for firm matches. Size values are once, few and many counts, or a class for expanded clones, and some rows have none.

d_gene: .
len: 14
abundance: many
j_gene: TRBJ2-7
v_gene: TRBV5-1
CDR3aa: CASSLRGIGEEQYF
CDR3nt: TGCGCCAGCAGCTTGAGAGGGATCGGTGAGGAGCAGTACTTC

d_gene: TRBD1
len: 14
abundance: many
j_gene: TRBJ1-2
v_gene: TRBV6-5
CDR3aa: CASSLRDSYYGYTF
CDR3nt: TGTGCCAGCAGTTTACGGGACAGCTACTATGGCTACACCTTC

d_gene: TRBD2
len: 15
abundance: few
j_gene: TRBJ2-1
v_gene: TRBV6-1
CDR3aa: CASSPRGGLWNEQFF
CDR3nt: TGTGCCAGCAGCCCTCGGGGGGGCCTCTGGAATGAGCAGTTCTTC

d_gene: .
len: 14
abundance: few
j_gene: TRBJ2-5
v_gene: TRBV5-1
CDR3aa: CASSLISSQETQYF
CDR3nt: TGCGCCAGCAGCTTGATTAGCAGCCAAGAGACCCAGTACTTC

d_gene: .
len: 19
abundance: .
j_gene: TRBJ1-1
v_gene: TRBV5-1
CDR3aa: CASSLRGPGAEVVNTEAFF
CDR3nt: TGCGCCAGCAGCTTGAGAGGGCCGGGAGCTGAGGTGGTGAACACTGAAGCTTTCTTT

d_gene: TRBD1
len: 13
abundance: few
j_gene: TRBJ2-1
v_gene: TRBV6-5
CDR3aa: CASSYSGRGMQFF
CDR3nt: TGTGCCAGCAGTTACTCGGGCAGGGGGATGCAGTTCTTC

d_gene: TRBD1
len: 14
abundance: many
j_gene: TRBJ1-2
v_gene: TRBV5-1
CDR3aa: CASSIGQGGYGYTF
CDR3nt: TGCGCCAGCAGCATTGGACAGGGCGGCTATGGCTACACCTTC

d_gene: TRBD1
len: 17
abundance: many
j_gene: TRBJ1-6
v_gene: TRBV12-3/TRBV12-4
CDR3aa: CASRDRGSSSYNSPLHF
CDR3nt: TGTGCCAGTAGGGACAGGGGGTCGAGCTCCTATAATTCACCCCTCCACTTT

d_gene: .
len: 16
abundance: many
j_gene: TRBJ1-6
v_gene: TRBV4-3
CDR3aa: CASSQDTGTLSSPLHF
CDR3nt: TGCGCCAGCAGCCAAGATACCGGGACCTTGAGTTCACCCCTCCACTTT

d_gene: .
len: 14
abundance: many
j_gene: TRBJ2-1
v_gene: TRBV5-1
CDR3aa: CASSLEGGEDKQFF
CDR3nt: TGCGCCAGCAGCTTGGAGGGGGGGGAAGACAAGCAGTTCTTC

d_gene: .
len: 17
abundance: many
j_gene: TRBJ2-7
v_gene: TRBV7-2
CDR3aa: CASSLRGVGGGSYEQYF
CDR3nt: TGTGCCAGCAGCTTAAGGGGGGTCGGCGGGGGCTCCTACGAGCAGTACTTC

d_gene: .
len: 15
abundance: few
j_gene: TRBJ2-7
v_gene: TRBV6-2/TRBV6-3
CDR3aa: CASRMSGTRPYEQYF
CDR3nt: TGTGCCAGCAGAATGAGCGGAACTCGACCCTACGAGCAGTACTTC

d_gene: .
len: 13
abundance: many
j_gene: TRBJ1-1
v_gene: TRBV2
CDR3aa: CASNRVGVPEAFF
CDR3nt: TGTGCCAGCAATCGCGTGGGGGTCCCTGAAGCTTTCTTT

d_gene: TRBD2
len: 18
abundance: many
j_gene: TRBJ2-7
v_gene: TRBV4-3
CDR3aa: CASSRDRGLAGLFYEQYF
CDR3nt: TGCGCCAGCAGCCGGGACAGGGGACTAGCGGGACTATTTTACGAGCAGTACTTC

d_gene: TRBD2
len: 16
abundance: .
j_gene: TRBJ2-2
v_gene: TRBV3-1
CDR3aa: CASSQDRGGHTGELFF
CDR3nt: TGTGCCAGCAGCCAAGATCGGGGGGGTCACACCGGGGAGCTGTTTTTT

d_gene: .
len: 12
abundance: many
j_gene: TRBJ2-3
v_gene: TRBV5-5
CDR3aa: CASSFQSDTQYF
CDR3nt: TGTGCCAGCAGCTTCCAGTCAGATACGCAGTATTTT

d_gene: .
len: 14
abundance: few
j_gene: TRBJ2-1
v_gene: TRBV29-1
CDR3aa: CSVGGGRLYNEQFF
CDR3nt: TGCAGCGTTGGCGGGGGCAGATTATACAATGAGCAGTTCTTC

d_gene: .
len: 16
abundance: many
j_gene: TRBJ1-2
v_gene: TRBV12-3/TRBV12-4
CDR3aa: CASSLEGVGQGQGYTF
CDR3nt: TGTGCCAGCAGCTTGGAGGGTGTTGGTCAGGGCCAGGGCTACACCTTC

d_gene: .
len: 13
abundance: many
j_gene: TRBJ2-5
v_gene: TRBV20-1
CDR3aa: CSARKTGPETQYF
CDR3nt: TGCAGTGCTAGAAAAACAGGCCCAGAGACCCAGTACTTC

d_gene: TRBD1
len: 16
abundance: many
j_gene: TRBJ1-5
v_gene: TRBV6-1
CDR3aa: CASSAPRDRGDQPQHF
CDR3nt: TGTGCCAGCAGTGCACCTCGGGACAGGGGCGACCAGCCCCAGCATTTT

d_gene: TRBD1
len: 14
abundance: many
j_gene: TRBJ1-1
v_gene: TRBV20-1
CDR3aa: CSARETGGATEAFF
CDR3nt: TGTAGTGCTAGAGAAACAGGGGGTGCCACTGAAGCTTTCTTT

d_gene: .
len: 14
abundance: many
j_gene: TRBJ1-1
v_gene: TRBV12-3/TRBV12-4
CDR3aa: CASSLRQPNTEAFF
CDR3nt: TGTGCCAGCAGTTTAAGACAACCGAACACTGAAGCTTTCTTT

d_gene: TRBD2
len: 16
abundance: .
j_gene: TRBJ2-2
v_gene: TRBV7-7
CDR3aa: CASSLVAGGDTGELFF
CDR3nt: TGTGCTAGCAGCTTAGTGGCGGGAGGTGACACCGGGGAGCTGTTTTTT

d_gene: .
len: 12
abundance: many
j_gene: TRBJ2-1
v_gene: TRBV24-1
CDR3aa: CATRGSYNEQFF
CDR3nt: TGTGCCACCAGGGGCTCCTACAATGAGCAGTTCTTC

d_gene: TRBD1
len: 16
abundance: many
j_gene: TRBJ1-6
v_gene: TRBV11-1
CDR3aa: CASSESSDRTYSPLHF
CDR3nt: TGTGCCAGCAGCGAATCCTCGGACAGGACTTATTCACCCCTCCACTTT

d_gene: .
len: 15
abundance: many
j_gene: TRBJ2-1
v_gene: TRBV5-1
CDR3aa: CASSLRGIAYNEQFF
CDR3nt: TGCGCCAGCAGCTTGAGGGGGATAGCTTACAATGAGCAGTTCTTC

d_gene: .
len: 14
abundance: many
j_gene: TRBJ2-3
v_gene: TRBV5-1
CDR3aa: CASRVARVGDTQYF
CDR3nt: TGCGCCAGCAGGGTAGCCAGGGTTGGAGATACGCAGTATTTT

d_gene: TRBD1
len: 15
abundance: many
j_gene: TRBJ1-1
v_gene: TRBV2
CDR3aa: CASSGRGRERTEAFF
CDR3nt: TGTGCCAGCAGTGGCAGGGGGCGGGAAAGGACTGAAGCTTTCTTT

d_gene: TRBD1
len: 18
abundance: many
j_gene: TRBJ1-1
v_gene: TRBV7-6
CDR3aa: CASSLVVGTGPLGTEAFF
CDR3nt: TGTGCCAGCAGCTTAGTAGTGGGGACAGGGCCACTGGGCACTGAAGCTTTCTTT

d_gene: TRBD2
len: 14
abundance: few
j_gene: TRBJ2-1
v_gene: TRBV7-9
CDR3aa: CASSLGTSVNEQFF
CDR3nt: TGTGCCAGCAGCTTAGGGACTAGCGTGAATGAGCAGTTCTTC

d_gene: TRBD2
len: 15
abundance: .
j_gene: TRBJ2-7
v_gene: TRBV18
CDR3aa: CASSPLGTSSYEQYF
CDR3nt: TGTGCCAGCTCACCTCTCGGGACTAGCTCCTACGAGCAGTACTTC

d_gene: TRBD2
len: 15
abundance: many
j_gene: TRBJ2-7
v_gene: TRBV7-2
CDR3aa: CASSPSTGRSYEQYF
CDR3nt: TGTGCCAGCAGCCCGTCGACCGGGAGGTCCTACGAGCAGTACTTC

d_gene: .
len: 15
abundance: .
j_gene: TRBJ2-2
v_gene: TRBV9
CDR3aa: CASSVEGTTTGELFF
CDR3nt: TGTGCCAGCAGCGTAGAAGGTACCACCACCGGGGAGCTGTTTTTT

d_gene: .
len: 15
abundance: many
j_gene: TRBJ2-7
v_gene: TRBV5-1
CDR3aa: CASSLGPEEAYEQYF
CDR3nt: TGCGCCAGCAGCTTGGGGCCGGAGGAGGCCTACGAGCAGTACTTC

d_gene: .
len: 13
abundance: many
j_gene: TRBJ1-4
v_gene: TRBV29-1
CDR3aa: CSVARGAGEKLFF
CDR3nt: TGCAGCGTTGCCCGGGGGGCAGGGGAAAAACTGTTTTTT

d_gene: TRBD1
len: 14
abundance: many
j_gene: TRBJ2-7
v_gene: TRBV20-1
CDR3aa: CSARDLGQGNEQYF
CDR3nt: TGCAGTGCTAGAGATTTGGGACAGGGGAACGAGCAGTACTTC

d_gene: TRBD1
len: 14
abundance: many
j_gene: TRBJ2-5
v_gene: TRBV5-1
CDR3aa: CASSLGQGAETQYF
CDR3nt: TGCGCCAGCAGCCTGGGACAGGGTGCGGAGACCCAGTACTTC

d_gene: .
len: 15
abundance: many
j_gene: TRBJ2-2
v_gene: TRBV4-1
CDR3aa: CASSQVGTFTGELFF
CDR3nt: TGCGCCAGCAGCCAAGTAGGGACTTTCACCGGGGAGCTGTTTTTT

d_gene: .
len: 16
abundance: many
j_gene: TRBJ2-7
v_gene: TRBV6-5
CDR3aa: CASSYSGQIISYEQYF
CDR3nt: TGTGCCAGCAGTTACTCGGGACAAATAATCTCCTACGAGCAGTACTTC

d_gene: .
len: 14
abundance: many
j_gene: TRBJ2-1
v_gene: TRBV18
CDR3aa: CASSPPLGVNEQFF
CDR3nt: TGTGCCAGCTCCCCTCCCCTAGGAGTCAATGAGCAGTTCTTC

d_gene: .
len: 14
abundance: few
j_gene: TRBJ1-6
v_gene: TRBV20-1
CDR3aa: CSARSGLGNSPLHF
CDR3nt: TGCAGTGCTAGGAGCGGGCTAGGCAATTCACCCCTCCACTTT

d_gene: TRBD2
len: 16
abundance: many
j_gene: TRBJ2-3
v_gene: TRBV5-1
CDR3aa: CASSPATSGRADTQYF
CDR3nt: TGCGCCAGCAGCCCGGCAACTAGCGGGAGAGCCGATACGCAGTATTTT

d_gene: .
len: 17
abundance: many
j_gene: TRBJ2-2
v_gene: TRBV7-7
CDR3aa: CASSSEWQHANTGELFF
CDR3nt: TGTGCTAGCAGCTCGGAGTGGCAGCACGCGAACACCGGGGAGCTGTTTTTT

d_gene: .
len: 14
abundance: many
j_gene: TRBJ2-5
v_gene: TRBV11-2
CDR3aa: CASSLELGVLPQYF
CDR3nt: TGTGCCAGCAGCTTAGAGCTGGGGGTACTACCCCAGTACTTC